This T cell receptor (beta chain) was found in a study of T cell responses to AZD1222 COVID-19 vaccine. Method: immunoSEQ multiplex PCR; TCRdb's copy keeps in-frame clones and lacks some. The sample lists 150,000 or so clones; approximately 90% were seen once. V lost 2 bases to trimming and J lost 6 bases; unmatched junction nucleotides: 10. This CDR3 contains 17 residues. Germline CDR1 reads SEHNR; CDR2 reads FQNEAQ (reference sequence). The sequencing used peripheral blood, collected 28 days after the second AZD1222 dose. This clonotype originated in an adult who received the AZD1222 COVID-19 vaccine. This rearrangement joins TRBV7-9 to TRBJ1-4, with 9 bases that match TRBD1. CDR3 region: CASSLSPGQGEDEKLFF. DNA for the CDR3: TGTGCCAGCAGCTTATCCCCGGGACAGGGCGAAGATGAAAAACTGTTTTTT. Combining the CDR3 with reference TRBV7-9 and TRBJ1-4 gives the whole variable domain DTGVSQNPRHKITKRGQNVTFRCDPISEHNRLYWYRQTLGQGPEFLTYFQNEAQLEKSRLLSDRFSAERPKGSFSTLEIQRTEQGDSAMYLCASSLSPGQGEDEKLFFGSGTQLSVL.